The 25 T cell receptor beta chains given below trace back to one sample, sequenced in a study of cytomegalovirus exposure and HLA in healthy donors. The study ran its PCR with 60 Vbeta and 13 Jbeta primers. Assay used: immunoSEQ multiplex PCR; TCRdb lists only in-frame clones, some missing. The table has fewer than 130,000 clones, roughly 86% seen once; the top ten hold around 2%. Sequenced: PBMCs. All receptors come from a man aged 35 to 55 in good health and CMV-seronegative.

A remark on this clone: Other DNA sequences in this sample translate to the same CDR3. The chain links TRBV7-9 to TRBJ1-1; TRBD1 might be the D (6 bases). This CDR3 has 13 residues. V was cut by 5 bases and J by 1 base, with 8 bases left in between. Germline lookup yields CDR1 SEHNR and CDR2 FQNEAQ (reference sequence). CDR3: CASSLTGNTEAFF. In nucleotides, the CDR3 is TGTGCCAGCAGCCTGACAGGGAACACTGAAGCTTTCTTT. The variable domain in full, completed from reference TRBV7-9 and TRBJ1-1, reads DTGVSQNPRHKITKRGQNVTFRCDPISEHNRLYWYRQTLGQGPEFLTYFQNEAQLEKSRLLSDRFSAERPKGSFSTLEIQRTEQGDSAMYLCASSLTGNTEAFFGQGTRLTVV.

This chain uses TRBV28 with TRBJ1-2, with D perhaps TRBD1 (5 bases). The CDR3 is 15 amino acids. The V end was cut by 2 bases, the J end by 0 bases, with 10 bases between. CDR1 MDHEN and CDR2 SYDVKM come from the germline V gene. The CDR3 DNA is TGTGCCAGCAGTTTAAGAGGGGAGGCTAACTATGGCTACACCTTC. It codes for CASSLRGEANYGYTF.

As for this clone: This CDR3 is also generated by other DNA sequences in the sample. The chain combines TRBV28 with TRBJ2-7; D perhaps matches TRBD1 (5 bases). Germline V gene sequence: CDR1 MDHEN, CDR2 SYDVKM. CDR3 length equals 12 residues. The V end lost 4 bases, the J end lost 1 base, and 5 bases lay between the germline ends. The CDR3 region is CASSSGSYEQYF. The CDR3, as DNA: TGTGCCAGCAGTTCAGGGTCCTACGAGCAGTACTTC.

This sequence joins TRBV6-5 and TRBJ2-1; a weak D match, TRBD1 (5 bases). Trimming left V 6 bases short and J 6 bases short, with 9 bases between. Germline V gives CDR1 MNHEY, CDR2 SVGAGI. The CDR3 consists of 12 residues. The CDR3 reads CASSAGSNEQFF. The CDR3 DNA reads as TGTGCCAGCAGCGCAGGGTCCAATGAGCAGTTCTTC.

The chain couples TRBV6-1 to TRBJ1-6, with 7 bases identical to TRBD1. CDR1 is MNHNS and CDR2 is SASEGT in the germline V gene. The CDR3 totals 15 residues. The V and J ends lost 3 bases and 6 bases, in that order; junction bases with no gene match: 5. The CDR3 is CASSDRQGLNSPLHF. In nucleotides, the CDR3 is TGTGCCAGCAGTGATAGACAGGGACTTAATTCACCCCTCCACTTT.

The J gene is TRBJ1-2, the V gene TRBV7-9, with 7 bases lining up with TRBD1. Trimming at V came to 4 bases and at J to 5 bases, leaving 1 base not matched to a gene. Germline lookup yields CDR1 SEHNR and CDR2 FQNEAQ (reference sequence). CDR3 size: 12 residues. The CDR3 is CASSSTGYGYTF. In DNA, the CDR3 is TGTGCCAGCAGCTCGACAGGGTATGGCTACACCTTC.

The V and J genes are TRBV14 and TRBJ1-2, with D uncertain. CDR3 length: 13 residues. Trimming removed 2 bases at V and 4 bases at J, with 8 bases between. The germline V gene has CDR1 SGHDN and CDR2 FVKESK. In nucleotides, the CDR3 is TGTGCCAGCAGCCAACTGAGGAGCTATGGCTACACCTTC. Protein: CASSQLRSYGYTF.

The chain links TRBV6-5 to TRBJ1-1, with D tentatively TRBD1 (6 bases). The CDR3 runs to 13 residues. The ends were cut back, 4 bases at V and 4 bases at J, with 10 bases in the middle. Germline CDR1 is MNHEY and CDR2 is SVGAGI. The CDR3 here is CASSWAGATEAFF. CDR3 sequence (DNA): TGTGCCAGCAGTTGGGCAGGGGCCACTGAAGCTTTCTTT.

This clone has just one count. The gene calls are TRBV10-3 and TRBJ2-7; 8 bases agree with TRBD1. CDR1 is ENHRY and CDR2 is SYGVKD in the germline V gene. The CDR3 runs to 14 residues. V trimming: 4 bases; J trimming: 5 bases; junction bases outside the gene matches: 7. DNA for the CDR3: TGTGCCATCAGTGTTGGACAGGGCAGACACGAGCAGTACTTC. Its protein is CAISVGQGRHEQYF.

This chain connects TRBV2 to TRBJ2-7; 7 nucleotides align to TRBD1. CDR3 length: 12 amino acids. Germline CDR1 and CDR2: SNHLY and FYNNEI. The V and J ends lost 5 bases and 7 bases, in that order; junction bases with no gene match: 5. CDR3 amino acids: CASSLQGWEQYF. The CDR3 DNA is TGTGCCAGCAGTCTACAGGGGTGGGAGCAGTACTTC.

This chain uses TRBV29-1 with TRBJ1-1; D is perhaps TRBD1 (5 bases). V was trimmed by 4 bases and J by 0 bases, leaving 9 bases between them. Germline V gene lookup returns CDR1 SQVTM and CDR2 ANQGSEA. The CDR3 sequence is 13 residues long. The CDR3 DNA is TGCAGCGTTGTCGGGGGAATGAACACTGAAGCTTTCTTT. Translation: CSVVGGMNTEAFF.

The chain combines TRBV6-1 with TRBJ1-2, with TRBD1 matching 7 bases. Losses at the gene ends were 11 bases for V and 0 bases for J; bases not matched to a gene: 9. Germline V gene sequence: CDR1 MNHNS, CDR2 SASEGT. The CDR3 is 14 residues long. For the CDR3, the DNA is TGTGCCGCTAACCGGGACAGAGCTAACTATGGCTACACCTTC. Its protein product is CAANRDRANYGYTF.

V and J are TRBV6-1 and TRBJ2-7; possible D gene TRBD1, 6 bases. The V and J ends lost 6 bases and 1 base respectively, with 16 bases between them. CDR1 and CDR2 (germline): MNHNS, SASEGT. The CDR3 is 15 residues long. CDR3 sequence (DNA): TGTGCCAGCAGGAACCGGGACACCGTATCCTACGAGCAGTACTTC. It encodes CASRNRDTVSYEQYF.

The chain employs TRBV15 and TRBJ2-7, with 8 bases identical to TRBD2. This CDR3 has 16 amino acids. The V gene end was trimmed by 3 bases and the J gene end by 1 base; junction bases not matched to a gene: 8. Germline V gene data show CDR1 as LNHNV and CDR2 as YYDKDF (reference sequence). The DNA for the CDR3 is TGTGCCACCAGCAGGGGCGGGGGGAGCAGGTCCTACGAGCAGTACTTC. This gives the protein CATSRGGGSRSYEQYF.

There are a few counts of this clone. The chain combines TRBV7-2 with TRBJ1-5; the match to TRBD1 covers 7 bases. Per the germline V gene, CDR1 is SGHTA and CDR2 is FQGNSA. After removal of 1 base from V and 3 bases from J, the junction contained 6 bases not matched to a gene. The CDR3 totals 16 residues. The CDR3 sequence: CASSLVSGTVNQPQHF. The DNA for the CDR3 is TGTGCCAGCAGCTTAGTCTCCGGGACAGTCAATCAGCCCCAGCATTTT.

CDR3 bases: TGCGCCAGCAGCCCGAGATCCGATATTAACACTGAAGCTTTCTTT. Translation gives CASSPRSDINTEAFF. The rearrangement links TRBV5-1 to TRBJ1-1; D not resolved. CDR1 is SGHRS and CDR2 is YFSETQ in the germline V gene. V lost 4 bases and J 2 bases, leaving 15 bases between the germline ends. The CDR3 is 15 residues long. The variable domain in full, completed from reference TRBV5-1 and TRBJ1-1, reads KAGVTQTPRYLIKTRGQQVTLSCSPISGHRSVSWYQQTPGQGLQFLFEYFSETQRNKGNFPGRFSGRQFSNSRSEMNVSTLELGDSALYLCASSPRSDINTEAFFGQGTRLTVV.

The V call is TRBV6-6, the J call TRBJ2-7, with D possibly TRBD1 on 6 matching bases. CDR1 is MNHNY, CDR2 SVGAGI, per germline (reference sequence). V lost 6 bases, J lost 3 bases, and 9 bases lay in between. The CDR3 sequence is 12 residues long. The CDR3 spells CASRLQGYEQYF. CDR3 DNA: TGTGCCAGCAGACTACAGGGCTACGAGCAGTACTTC.

V usage is TRBV11-2 and J usage is TRBJ1-1, with D possibly matching TRBD1 (5 bases). V lost 4 bases and J lost 8, with 14 bases in between. This CDR3 is built from 13 residues. The V gene's germline CDR1 is SGHAT and CDR2 FQNNGV. The CDR3 region is CASSSAGGIEAFF. In DNA, the CDR3 is TGTGCCAGCAGCTCCGCCGGGGGTATCGAAGCTTTCTTT.

V gene TRBV18 combines with J gene TRBJ2-7, with 8 positions matching TRBD2. CDR3 length: 17 residues. V was clipped by 3 bases and J by 7 bases; unmatched bases: 17. Germline values: CDR1 KGHSH, CDR2 LQKENI. The CDR3 here is CASSPLKISRGAGEQYF. The CDR3 coding sequence is TGTGCCAGCTCACCGCTCAAGATCTCGCGGGGGGCAGGTGAGCAGTACTTC.

The V gene is TRBV10-3, the J gene TRBJ1-5; 7 nucleotides align to TRBD1. The CDR3 contains 15 residues. With V trimmed by 0 bases and J by 6 bases, 5 bases remained unmatched. Germline V gene lookup returns CDR1 ENHRY and CDR2 SYGVKD. CDR3 region: CAISESTGLGQPQHF. The CDR3 coding sequence is TGTGCCATCAGTGAGTCGACAGGGTTGGGTCAGCCCCAGCATTTT.

J is TRBJ1-5 and V is TRBV28, with D maybe TRBD1 (6 bases). Trimming left V 6 bases short and J 4 bases short, with 10 bases between. Germline V gene sequence: CDR1 MDHEN, CDR2 SYDVKM. This CDR3 contains 13 residues. CDR3 nucleotides: TGTGCCAGCAGGAGGGGGGGGAATCAGCCCCAGCATTTT. Translating it yields CASRRGGNQPQHF.

The chain combines TRBV6-1 with TRBJ2-7; no clear D. Germline CDR1 and CDR2: MNHNS and SASEGT. Between the trimmed V and J ends, which lost 4 bases and 4 bases, there was a span of 8 bases. CDR3 length: 12 residues. CDR3 region: CASSGPGYEQYF. CDR3 coding DNA: TGTGCCAGCAGTGGGCCGGGTTACGAGCAGTACTTC.

This clone is a singleton in its sample. The rearrangement links TRBV15 to TRBJ1-3; unclear D gene. Germline CDR1 and CDR2: LNHNV and YYDKDF (reference sequence). CDR3 length: 16 amino acids. With 0 bases removed from V and 0 bases from J, the gap between germline ends came to 9 bases. For the CDR3, the DNA is TGTGCCACCAGCAGAGATGGGCAGTTCTCTGGAAACACCATATATTTT. It encodes CATSRDGQFSGNTIYF.

CDR3 sequence (DNA): TGTGCCAGCAGTGGGACTCCCGGGGGCTACAATGAGCAGTTCTTC. It codes for CASSGTPGGYNEQFF. The rearrangement uses TRBV6-1 and TRBJ2-1; tentative D call: TRBD2 (6 bases). The germline V gene encodes CDR1 MNHNS and CDR2 SASEGT. This CDR3 is 15 amino acids long. V was pared by 4 bases and J by 3 bases, with 13 bases between.

The rearrangement joins TRBV7-2 to TRBJ1-2; 7 bases align to TRBD1. This CDR3 is 14 amino acids long. Germline V gives CDR1 SGHTA, CDR2 FQGNSA. V was pared by 5 bases and J by 8 bases, with 11 bases of the junction left unmatched. The chain's CDR3 is CASSASGTALGYTF. DNA for the CDR3: TGTGCCAGCAGCGCTTCCGGGACAGCTCTAGGCTACACCTTC.